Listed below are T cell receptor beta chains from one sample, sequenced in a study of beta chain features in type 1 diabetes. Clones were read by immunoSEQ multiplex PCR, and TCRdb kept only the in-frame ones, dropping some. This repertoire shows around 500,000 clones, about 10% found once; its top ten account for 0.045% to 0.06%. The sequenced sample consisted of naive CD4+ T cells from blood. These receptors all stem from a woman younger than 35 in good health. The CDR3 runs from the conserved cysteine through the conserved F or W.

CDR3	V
CASSEESRGENIQYF	TRBV2
CASRSKGTEAFF	TRBV7-9
CAISDPGGETQYF	TRBV10-3
CASGRTGTLNNEQFF	TRBV12-5
CASSSPHRDNEQFF	TRBV7-6
CASSQGPRETQYF	TRBV6-6
CASSLGEATDTQYF	TRBV5-1
CATSRPGTGRGYTF	TRBV15
CASSQGGNEQFF	TRBV4-2
CASSLGGGNSPLHF	TRBV5-4
CSVLTSPNRVAQYF	TRBV29-1
CASSEGYEQYF	TRBV25-1
CASSARAGTEAFF	TRBV5-6
CASSLDRAEQYF	TRBV7-2
CASAVGGTPPEQFF	TRBV27
CSVLPRTGSEAFF	TRBV29-1
CASSWTNTEAFF	TRBV5-6
CASSLAGGNEQYF	TRBV7-9
CASSERGGAGTDTQYF	TRBV6-1
CSALKNEQFF	TRBV29-1
CASTLGASQETQYF	TRBV5-1
CASSAFPSKPETQYF	TRBV9
CASSIAQETQYF	TRBV7-9
CASRRRNTEAFF	TRBV14
CASSPPTGTSVGIQYF	TRBV18
CASSPLRGTVAEKLFF	TRBV27
CASSLRPIRGSSYNEQFF	TRBV9
CASSPPVANEKLFF	TRBV18
CASRAGGWGAQETQYF	TRBV25-1
CASTPHHQETQYF	TRBV6-1
CASSSQPMGSGANVLTF	TRBV9
CASSPRDRIVYGYTF	TRBV6-5
CASRHRAGEAFF	TRBV2
CASSQDRVETQYF	TRBV7-8
CASSSPAQGAISPLF	TRBV7-2
CASSWVGQPQHF	TRBV6-1
CASSFSGSTYGYTF	TRBV27